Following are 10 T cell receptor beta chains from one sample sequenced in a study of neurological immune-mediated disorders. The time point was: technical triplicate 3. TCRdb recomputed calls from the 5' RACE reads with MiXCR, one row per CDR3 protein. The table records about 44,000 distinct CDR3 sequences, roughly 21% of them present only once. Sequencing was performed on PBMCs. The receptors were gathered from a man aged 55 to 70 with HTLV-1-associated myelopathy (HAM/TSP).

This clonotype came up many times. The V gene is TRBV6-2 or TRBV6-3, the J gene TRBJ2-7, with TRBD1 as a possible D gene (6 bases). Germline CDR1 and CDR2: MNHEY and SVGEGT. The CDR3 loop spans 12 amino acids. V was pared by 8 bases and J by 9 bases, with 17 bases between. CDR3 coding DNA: TGTGCCAGCTCACCGGGACAACCAACGCAGTACTTC. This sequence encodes CASSPGQPTQYF.

The CDR3 DNA follows: TGTGCCAGCAGCCATCTTGCACGGGATGAAGCTTTCTTT. It is translated as CASSHLARDEAFF. The chain is built from TRBV3-1 and TRBJ1-1; D is undetermined. V lost 3 bases and J 7 bases, leaving 12 bases between the germline ends. The CDR3 length is 13 residues. CDR1 is LGHDT and CDR2 is YNNKEL in the germline V gene (reference sequence).

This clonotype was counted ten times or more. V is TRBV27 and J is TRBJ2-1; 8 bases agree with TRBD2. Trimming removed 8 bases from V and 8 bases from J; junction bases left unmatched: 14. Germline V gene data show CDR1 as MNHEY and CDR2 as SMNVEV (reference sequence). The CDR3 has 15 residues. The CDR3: CASFSSGGVPDEQFF. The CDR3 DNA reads TGTGCCAGCTTCTCCAGCGGGGGCGTCCCCGATGAGCAGTTCTTC.

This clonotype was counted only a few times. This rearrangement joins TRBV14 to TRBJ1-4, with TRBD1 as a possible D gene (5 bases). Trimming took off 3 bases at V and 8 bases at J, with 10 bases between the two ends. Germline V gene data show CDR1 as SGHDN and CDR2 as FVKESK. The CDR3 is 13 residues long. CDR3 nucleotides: TGTGCCAGCAGCCAGGGGGTAAAGGAAAAACTGTTTTTT. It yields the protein CASSQGVKEKLFF. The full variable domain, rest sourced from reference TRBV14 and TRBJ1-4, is EAGVTQFPSHSVIEKGQTVTLRCDPISGHDNLYWYRRVMGKEIKFLLHFVKESKQDESGMPNNRFLAERTGGTYSTLKVQPAELEDSGVYFCASSQGVKEKLFFGSGTQLSVL.

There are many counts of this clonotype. The CDR3 region is CASSTGTSFTDTQYF. For the CDR3, the DNA is TGTGCCAGCAGTACCGGGACTAGTTTCACAGATACGCAGTATTTT. The rearrangement joins TRBV27 to TRBJ2-3; 8 nucleotides line up with TRBD2. This CDR3 comprises 15 residues. After removal of 5 bases from V and 2 bases from J, the junction contained 6 bases not matched to a gene. CDR1 and CDR2 from the germline V gene are MNHEY and SMNVEV (reference sequence).

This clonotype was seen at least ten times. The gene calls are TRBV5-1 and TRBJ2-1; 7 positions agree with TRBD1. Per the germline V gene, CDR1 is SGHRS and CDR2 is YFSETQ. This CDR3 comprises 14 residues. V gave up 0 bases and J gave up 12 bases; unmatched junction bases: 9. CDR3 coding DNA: TGCGCCAGCAGCTTGGATAAGGGGGCCCTACGGCAGTTCTTC. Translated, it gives CASSLDKGALRQFF.

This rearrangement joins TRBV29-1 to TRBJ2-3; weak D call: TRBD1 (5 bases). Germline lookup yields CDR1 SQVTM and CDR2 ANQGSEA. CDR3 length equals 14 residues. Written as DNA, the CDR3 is TGCAGTGCTACAGGAGTTTCTAGCACAGATACGCAGTATTTT. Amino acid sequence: CSATGVSSTDTQYF.

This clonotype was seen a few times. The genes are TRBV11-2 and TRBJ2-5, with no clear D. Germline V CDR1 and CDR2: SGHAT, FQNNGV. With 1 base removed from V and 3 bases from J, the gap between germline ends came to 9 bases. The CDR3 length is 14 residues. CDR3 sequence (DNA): TGTGCCAGCAGCTTAGTGGGCAGTAAAGAGACCCAGTACTTC. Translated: CASSLVGSKETQYF.

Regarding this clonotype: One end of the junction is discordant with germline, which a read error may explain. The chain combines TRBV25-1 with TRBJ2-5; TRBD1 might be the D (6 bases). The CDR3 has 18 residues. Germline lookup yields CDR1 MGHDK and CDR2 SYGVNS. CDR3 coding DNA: TGTACCAGCAGTGTCCAAATAGGGGCCAGGGGTGGGCGACAGACCCAGTACTTC. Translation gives CTSSVQIGARGGRQTQYF.

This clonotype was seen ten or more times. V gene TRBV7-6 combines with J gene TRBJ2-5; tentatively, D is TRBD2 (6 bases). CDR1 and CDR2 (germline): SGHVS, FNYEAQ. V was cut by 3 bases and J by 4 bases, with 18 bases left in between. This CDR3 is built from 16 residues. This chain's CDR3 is CASSLPPHAGPETQYF. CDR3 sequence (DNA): TGTGCCAGCAGCTTGCCCCCCCATGCGGGGCCAGAGACCCAGTACTTC.